Below, one T cell receptor (beta chain) is given with its context. Its specific antigen is unknown. Its ends do not fully match the called genes, so a read error is possible. The sample comes from a study of identical twins' blood T cells (dated by TCRdb to about 2013). For the wider study: The approximately twelve libraries, six for the alpha chain and six for the beta chain, yielded 45 million to 55 million Illumina reads in total. TCR alpha and beta chain repertoires of three pairs of monozygous twins were compared using next-generation sequencing to assess genetic influence on repertoire formation.

The CDR3 holds 13 amino acids from the cysteine to the phenylalanine. This entry keeps only the CDR3 DNA: 39 bases, framed from base 1. The germline V gene supplies CDR1 KGHSH and CDR2 LQKENI. Donors were six healthy women forming three monozygous twin pairs. Each of the three twin pairs had been raised together, and the twins in each pair were thought likely to have encountered the same infectious agents and vaccines. RNA was isolated from peripheral blood mononuclear cells and used to prepare TCR cDNA libraries. Receptor amplification or capture employed 5' RACE. The sequencer was an Illumina Genome Analyzer IIx. To prepare the RNA-based TCR cDNA libraries, a previously described protocol was followed, with several modifications. To prevent cross-contamination, sample-specific barcodes were introduced on both ends of each TCR cDNA library during cDNA synthesis and amplification. The authors processed their data as follows. Each library contained 2.2 to 3.6 million CDR3-containing reads, and somewhere between about 90,000 and nearly 550,000 clonotypes were identified for each individual. Reads with improper barcode index combinations were discarded, and clonesets were then built for each library with the MiTCR software. MiTCR filtered or rescued low-quality reads and corrected PCR and sequencing errors when assembling CDR3 clonotypes. Artificial out-of-frame clonotypes were mapped to in-frame sequences, with one indel allowed in the CDR3, and then removed. To measure how similar V and J gene usage was between donors, Jensen-Shannon divergence was divided by mean entropy. TCRdb applied fastp at Q25 and MiXCR to the public reads, then kept only in-frame beta chains. Every entry covers one CDR3 protein and lists the most common genes and DNA from its rows. These V and J calls derive from TCRdb rather than the authors' analysis. The sample includes 300,000 to 450,000 distinct CDR3 sequences, with roughly 28% observed a single time. In total, the top ten clones hold 5.5% to 7% of the sample.

The research as a whole found: Among the most abundant TCRbeta clonotypes, each donor shared more CDR3 sequences with her twin than with unrelated donors. V gene usage was reported to be markedly more similar within twin pairs than between unrelated donors, even among non-selected out-of-frame TCRbeta clonotypes. The number of shared CDR3 clonotypes between two donors was mainly determined by the product of their cloneset sizes, and twins did not clearly deviate from this trend. Because the twins were reared together, environmental influences could not be excluded as an explanation for twin similarity. The proposed role of the TCRalpha J segment in MHC recognition during thymic selection was stated to require validation by independent studies.

In this chain, TRBV18 is recombined with TRBJ2-3; too little of a D gene remains to name it. The sample was PBMCs. The TCR comes from a woman aged 18-55 years in good health. The nucleotide sequence reads TGTGCCAGCCCACCAGGTCGCACAGATACGCAGTATTTT. Protein translation: CASPPGRTDTQYF.